This TCR beta chain was sequenced during a study of Graves' ophthalmopathy and Graves' hyperthyroidism. Study observations and caveats: Blood contained most expanded thyroid clonotypes exceeding 0.001 frequency.

Researchers took RNA transcripts and amplified TCR beta CDR3 regions from them. HTBI-primed first-round RT-PCR preceded second-round multiplex PCR. TCRdb passed the multiplex PCR reads through MiXCR, listing each CDR3 protein once. This repertoire shows over a million distinct CDR3 sequences, about two fifths found once; its top ten account for 11%. Only newly diagnosed hyperthyroidism patients aged 18 to 65, with under 2 months' duration, were enrolled. Certain patients were not enrolled. These were patients with other autoimmune diseases, uncontrolled infections, pregnancy or lactation. V was pared by 0 bases and J by 3 bases, with 15 bases between. The CDR3 loop spans 16 amino acids. CDR1 MGHRA and CDR2 YSYEKL come from the germline V gene. Worth noting for this clonotype: Its antigen is not identified.

The chain employs TRBV4-1 and TRBJ2-7; D uncertain. The sample comprised peripheral blood or thyroid tissue (not recorded which). The sequence came from an adult man with Graves' hyperthyroidism. For the CDR3, the DNA is TGCGCCAGCAGCCAAGAGTCGGGCCTAGTCATCTACGAGCAGTACTTC. It encodes CASSQESGLVIYEQYF.